These 26 T cell receptor beta chains originate from one sample sequenced in a study of T cell clonality in common variable immunodeficiency. General study points: In common variable immunodeficiency, TCR beta chains reportedly carried fewer deletions and N-nucleotide insertions.

No antigen is known for these receptors. Profiling relied on immunoSEQ multiplex PCR, and the TCRdb table lists in-frame clones only, not all of them. This sample has about 34,000 clones, each found more than once. The sample comprised peripheral blood mononuclear cells. The receptor source for this set is a human donor with common variable immunodeficiency.

Many counts were recorded for this clone. From the germline J gene comes the end of the CDR3, since the read stops 3 residues before it. V gene TRBV7-3 combines with J gene TRBJ2-2, with D possibly being TRBD1 (5 bases). V lost 6 bases, J lost 0 bases, and 14 bases lay in between. The CDR3 has 16 residues. The V gene's germline CDR1 is SGHTA and CDR2 FQGTGA. CDR3 DNA, as far as it was read: TGTGCCAGCAGTCGACAAGGGGCCCCGAACACCGGGGAG. Translating gives CASSRQGAPNTGE. The whole CDR3 protein is CASSRQGAPNTGELFF.

This clone was counted many times. The read halts 3 residues ahead of the CDR3 end, with the missing end drawn from the germline J gene. J is TRBJ2-7 and V is TRBV18; 8 bases are shared with TRBD1. CDR3 length equals 15 residues. V trimming: 3 bases; J trimming: 3 bases; junction bases outside the gene matches: 7. Germline values: CDR1 KGHSH, CDR2 LQKENI. CDR3: CASSPTGGPDYEQYF. The covered CDR3 bases are TGTGCCAGCTCACCTACAGGGGGGCCTGACTACGAG.

About this clone itself: The read ends 3 residues early relative to the CDR3; the germline J gene fills the gap. Other DNA sequences in this specimen translate into the identical CDR3. This chain uses TRBV19 with TRBJ2-5, with D maybe TRBD2 (6 bases). Germline lookup yields CDR1 LNHDA and CDR2 SQIVND (reference sequence). Trimming took off 1 base at V and 2 bases at J, with 8 bases between the two ends. The CDR3 consists of 14 residues. The CDR3 spells CASSIVGGQETQYF. The DNA read from the CDR3 is TGTGCCAGTAGTATAGTGGGGGGTCAAGAGACC.

The table lists this clone with many counts. The observed sequence ends 3 residues before the CDR3 terminus, with the missing tail filled in from the germline J gene. The chain combines TRBV5-1 with TRBJ2-5, with D possibly being TRBD2 (7 bases). The CDR3 length is 15 residues. In germline, CDR1 is SGHRS, CDR2 YFSETQ. V lost 4 bases, J lost 4 bases, and 17 bases lay in between. This CDR3 is CASSVRRGGGETQYF. The part of the CDR3 DNA that was read is TGCGCCAGCAGCGTTCGTAGGGGAGGGGGAGAGACC.

This clone has only a few counts. The missing CDR3 end, 3 residues past where the read stops, is filled in from the germline J gene. The chain has TRBV7-3 and TRBJ2-1, with D perhaps matching TRBD1 (5 bases). CDR3 length equals 12 residues. Germline CDR1 reads SGHTA; CDR2 reads FQGTGA. The V end was cut by 2 bases, the J end by 9 bases, with 8 bases between. The part of the CDR3 DNA that was read is TGTGCCAGCAGCTTAGGGGCAGGTGAG. Its translation is CASSLGAGE. The CDR3 reads in full as CASSLGAGEQFF.

This clone occurred many times. The read comes to an end 3 residues before the CDR3 does, leaving the germline J gene to fill in the end. The chain uses TRBV28 and TRBJ2-7; D gene ambiguous. Trimming took off 5 bases at V and 5 bases at J, with 13 bases between the two ends. Germline lookup yields CDR1 MDHEN and CDR2 SYDVKM. The CDR3 length is 13 residues. The part of the CDR3 DNA that was read is TGTGCCAGCAGTCGTCCCGACACTCACGAG. Encoded protein: CASSRPDTHE. The CDR3, in full, reads CASSRPDTHEQYF. Full variable domain (remainder filled in from reference TRBV28 and TRBJ2-7): DVKVTQSSRYLVKRTGEKVFLECVQDMDHENMFWYRQDPGLGLRLIYFSYDVKMKEKGDIPEGYSVSREKKERFSLILESASTNQTSMYLCASSRPDTHEQYFGPGTRLTVT.

This clone was seen many times. The sequenced fragment ends 3 residues before the CDR3 boundary, so the rest is inferred from the germline J gene. The chain joins TRBV5-1 to TRBJ2-7; 8 bases map to TRBD2. From germline, CDR1 is SGHRS and CDR2 YFSETQ. V trimming: 4 bases; J trimming: 3 bases; junction bases outside the gene matches: 6. CDR3 length equals 14 residues. The part of the CDR3 DNA that was read is TGCGCCAGCAGCGTGAGCGGGAGCGTCTACGAG. It codes for CASSVSGSVYE. The CDR3 in its entirety is CASSVSGSVYEQYF.

This clone qualifies as medium-sized. From the germline J gene comes the end of the CDR3, since the read stops 3 residues before it. The chain links TRBV7-6 to TRBJ2-5, with 7 bases lining up with TRBD1. The CDR3 runs to 14 residues. Trimming took 2 bases from V and 5 from J; bases not matched to a gene: 5. Germline CDR1 is SGHVS and CDR2 is FNYEAQ. The DNA read from the CDR3 is TGTGCCAGCAGCTTAAAGGGCAGGGGGGAGACC. Protein: CASSLKGRGET. The complete CDR3 protein is CASSLKGRGETQYF.

Ten or more counts support this clone. The CDR3 goes on 3 residues after the read ends, and that part is filled in from the germline J gene. This sequence joins TRBV18 and TRBJ2-3; 9 positions agree with TRBD2. The CDR3 covers 15 residues. Germline trimming cut 5 bases from V and 2 bases from J; bases unmatched to any gene: 5. Germline V lookup: CDR1 KGHSH, CDR2 LQKENI. The CDR3 bases that were read are TGTGCCAGCTCAGGGCTAGCGGGAATCACAGATACG. Its translation: CASSGLAGITDT. The whole CDR3 reads CASSGLAGITDTQYF.

This clone was counted only a few times. From the germline J gene comes the end of the CDR3, since the read stops 3 residues before it. The V call is TRBV30, the J call TRBJ2-1, with TRBD1 matching 7 bases. The ends lost 5 bases at V and 6 bases at J; junction bases unmatched: 4. This CDR3 has 12 residues. CDR1 and CDR2 from the germline V gene are GTSNPN and SVGIG (reference sequence). This CDR3 reads CAWARTGNEQFF. Partial CDR3 DNA: TGTGCCTGGGCGAGGACAGGCAATGAG.

A note on this clone: The read is 3 residues too short to cover the CDR3 end, so that end is filled in from the germline J gene. The chain recombines TRBV5-3 with TRBJ2-5, with 11 positions matching TRBD2. TRBV5-3 belongs to the ORF category, with a function that is uncertain. This CDR3 spans 16 amino acids. V shed 3 bases and J 1 base; nucleotides not matched to a gene: 5. CDR3: CARSWGLADTQETQYF. The CDR3 bases that were read are TGTGCCAGAAGCTGGGGACTAGCGGATACCCAAGAGACC.

Worth noting for this clone: Sequencing ends 3 residues short of the CDR3 end; the germline J gene provides the rest. This chain connects TRBV7-9 to TRBJ1-2; D perhaps matches TRBD1 (5 bases). V shed 0 bases and J shed 3 bases, with 8 bases lying between them. The CDR3 loop spans 14 amino acids. Germline V gene data show CDR1 as SEHNR and CDR2 as FQNEAQ (reference sequence). Incomplete CDR3 DNA: TGTGCCAGCAGCTTAGCGGGGACTGACTATGGC. Its protein is CASSLAGTDYG. The whole CDR3 protein reads CASSLAGTDYGYTF.

This clone occurred a few times. With the read ending 3 residues before the CDR3 end, the germline J gene is used to fill in that end. The chain has TRBV18 and TRBJ1-2; 7 bases map to TRBD1. After removal of 2 bases from V and 2 bases from J, the junction contained 2 bases not matched to a gene. The CDR3 has 14 residues. CDR1 is KGHSH, CDR2 LQKENI, per germline. The sequenced CDR3 bases are TGTGCCAGCTCACCAACAGGGGCGAACTATGGC. The encoded protein is CASSPTGANYG. The complete CDR3 protein is CASSPTGANYGYTF.

Comments on this clone: The sequenced fragment ends 3 residues before the CDR3 boundary, so the rest is inferred from the germline J gene. The gene calls are TRBV13 and TRBJ2-7; unclear D gene. With 2 bases removed from V and 0 bases from J, the gap between germline ends came to 8 bases. Germline loops: CDR1 PRHDT, CDR2 FYEKMQ (reference sequence). CDR3 length: 14 amino acids. The CDR3 is CASSLHASSYEQYF. CDR3 DNA, as far as it was read: TGTGCCAGCAGCTTACACGCGAGCTCCTACGAG.

Points on this clone: The CDR3 end is not reached by the read, which stops 3 residues before it; the germline J gene fills it in. This chain joins TRBV19 and TRBJ1-1; perhaps TRBD1 as D (6 bases). CDR3 length equals 14 residues. Between the trimmed V and J ends, which lost 9 bases and 4 bases, there was a span of 18 bases. Germline CDR1 reads LNHDA; CDR2 reads SQIVND (reference sequence). The CDR3 spells CASEGVPGVTEAFF. The part of the CDR3 DNA that was read is TGTGCCAGCGAGGGGGTCCCTGGGGTCACTGAA. Drawing the rest from reference TRBV19 and TRBJ1-1, the complete variable domain is DGGITQSPKYLFRKEGQNVTLSCEQNLNHDAMYWYRQDPGQGLRLIYYSQIVNDFQKGDIAEGYSVSREKKESFPLTVTSAQKNPTAFYLCASEGVPGVTEAFFGQGTRLTVV.

With respect to this clone: The CDR3 is cut off 3 residues early in the read; its end comes from the germline J gene. The V gene is TRBV2, the J gene TRBJ2-7, with 7 bases that match TRBD2. V gave up 6 bases and J gave up 3 bases; unmatched junction bases: 8. The CDR3 totals 14 residues. Germline values: CDR1 SNHLY, CDR2 FYNNEI. The CDR3 DNA, read in part, is TGTGCCAGCAGCCCCCCAGCGGGAATCTACGAG. This sequence encodes CASSPPAGIYE. The entire CDR3 sequence reads CASSPPAGIYEQYF.

With respect to this clone: The sequence runs out 3 residues before the end of the CDR3; the remainder is reconstructed from the germline J gene. This chain uses TRBV6-2 or TRBV6-3 with TRBJ2-7; D is unclear. The ends were cut back, 2 bases at V and 2 bases at J, with 7 bases in the middle. The germline V gene encodes CDR1 MNHEY and CDR2 SVGEGT. This CDR3 is built from 13 residues. The CDR3 sequence is CASSYNPAYEQYF. The CDR3 bases that were read are TGTGCCAGCAGTTACAACCCGGCCTACGAG.

This clone was found a few times. The CDR3 goes on 3 residues after the read ends, and that part is filled in from the germline J gene. The chain uses TRBV11-2 and TRBJ2-5; D not certain. The germline V gene has CDR1 SGHAT and CDR2 FQNNGV. Trimming removed 0 bases from V and 5 bases from J, with 4 bases in between. This CDR3 comprises 12 residues. CDR3 in amino acids: CASSLEAETQYF. The CDR3 DNA, read in part, is TGTGCCAGCAGCTTAGAAGCGGAGACC.

This clone was detected a few times. The CDR3: CASSSQGVGEQYF. CDR3 DNA, as far as it was read: TGTGCCAGCAGCTCCCAGGGAGTCGGCGAG. V gene TRBV7-9 combines with J gene TRBJ2-7; either TRBD1 or TRBD2 may supply D (5 bases each). The CDR3 end lies 3 residues beyond the end of the read and is filled in from the germline J gene. The CDR3 has 13 residues. Germline V gene data show CDR1 as SEHNR and CDR2 as FQNEAQ (reference sequence). The germline V and J ends were trimmed by 4 bases and 6 bases, with 13 bases remaining between them.

The table lists this clone with many counts. The read stops 3 residues short of the end of the CDR3; the missing end is completed from the germline J gene. J is TRBJ2-7 and V is TRBV20-1; 8 bases line up with TRBD2. This CDR3 spans 15 amino acids. The ends lost 3 bases at V and 4 bases at J; junction bases unmatched: 11. The germline V gene encodes CDR1 DFQATT and CDR2 SNEGSKA (reference sequence). This chain's CDR3 is CSASASRTSIYEQYF. Partial CDR3 DNA: TGCAGTGCTAGTGCATCGAGGACTAGCATTTACGAG.

This clone was counted between two and nine times. Coverage ceases 3 residues before the CDR3 finishes, and the germline J gene fills in the end. This chain uses TRBV6-2 or TRBV6-3 with TRBJ2-5; 10 nucleotides agree with TRBD1. The CDR3 consists of 13 residues. After removal of 10 bases from V and 5 bases from J, the junction contained 7 bases not matched to a gene. CDR1 is MNHEY, CDR2 SVGEGT, per germline. The CDR3 protein is CAIGTGEGETQYF. CDR3 DNA, as far as it was read: TGTGCCATTGGGACAGGGGAGGGGGAGACC.

As for this clone: The missing CDR3 end, 3 residues past where the read stops, is filled in from the germline J gene. The chain has TRBV5-1 and TRBJ1-1; D is possibly TRBD1 (5 bases). The germline V and J ends were trimmed by 0 bases and 4 bases, with 10 bases remaining between them. The CDR3 is 14 amino acids. Germline CDR1 and CDR2: SGHRS and YFSETQ. The covered CDR3 bases are TGCGCCAGCAGCTTGGCGGGGGGAGGCACTGAA. This encodes CASSLAGGGTE. The whole CDR3 protein is CASSLAGGGTEAFF. Supplemented by reference TRBV5-1 and TRBJ1-1, the full variable domain reads KAGVTQTPRYLIKTRGQQVTLSCSPISGHRSVSWYQQTPGQGLQFLFEYFSETQRNKGNFPGRFSGRQFSNSRSEMNVSTLELGDSALYLCASSLAGGGTEAFFGQGTRLTVV.

As to this clone: The read terminates 3 residues before the CDR3 end, so the remaining end is supplied by the germline J gene. J is TRBJ2-5 and V is TRBV6-2 or TRBV6-3; tentatively, D is TRBD1 (5 bases). This CDR3 is built from 15 residues. Trimming removed 6 bases at V and 4 bases at J, with 18 bases between. Germline CDR1 and CDR2: MNHEY and SVGEGT. Incomplete CDR3 DNA: TGTGCCAGCAGCTTTCTTAGGGGCGCGTTAGAGACC. This translates into CASSFLRGALET. The entire CDR3 is CASSFLRGALETQYF.

Concerning this clone: From the germline J gene comes the end of the CDR3, since the read stops 3 residues before it. The chain couples TRBV6-1 to TRBJ2-7; a weak D match, TRBD1 (5 bases). Germline V gives CDR1 MNHNS, CDR2 SASEGT. V lost 4 bases and J 2 bases, leaving 9 bases between the germline ends. The CDR3 has 13 amino acids. CDR3 sequence reads: CASSVLTAYEQYF. The CDR3 bases that were read are TGTGCCAGCAGTGTCCTGACAGCCTACGAG.

The table lists this clone with many counts. The read terminates 3 residues ahead of where the CDR3 ends, so the germline J gene completes it. The chain employs TRBV27 and TRBJ1-1, with TRBD1 as a possible D gene (5 bases). The CDR3 is 14 amino acids. Germline V CDR1 and CDR2: MNHEY, SMNVEV (reference sequence). V gave up 5 bases and J gave up 0 bases, with 10 bases separating them. This chain's CDR3 is CASSLRVLNTEAFF. The part of the CDR3 DNA that was read is TGTGCCAGCAGTCTCAGGGTGCTGAACACTGAA.

This clone has ten or more counts. The read falls 3 residues short of the CDR3 end, and the missing part is taken from the germline J gene. The chain couples TRBV7-2 to TRBJ2-7; D is unresolved. Germline V lookup: CDR1 SGHTA, CDR2 FQGNSA. Trimming removed 7 bases at V and 4 bases at J, with 2 bases between. The CDR3 has 9 amino acids. This chain's CDR3 is CASTYEQYF. Partial CDR3 DNA: TGTGCCAGCACGTACGAG. Variable domain in full (rest from reference TRBV7-2 and TRBJ2-7): GAGVSQSPSNKVTEKGKDVELRCDPISGHTALYWYRQSLGQGLEFLIYFQGNSAPDKSGLPSDRFSAERTGGSVSTLTIQRTQQEDSAVYLCASTYEQYFGPGTRLTVT.